This TCR beta chain was retrieved from a study of T cell responses to AZD1222 COVID-19 vaccine. TCRdb's copy holds only in-frame clones and misses some; the assay was immunoSEQ multiplex PCR. The sample holds about 130,000 clones, about 93% seen once. V was clipped by 2 bases and J by 2 bases, with 7 bases between them. Germline CDR1 MNHEY, CDR2 SVGEGT. This CDR3 spans 13 amino acids. In its sample, this clone was seen once. The specimen was peripheral blood, collected on day 0 of AZD1222 vaccination. The TCR originated in an adult in good health. The chain links TRBV6-2 or TRBV6-3 to TRBJ2-7, with D maybe TRBD1 (6 bases). The CDR3 bases are TGTGCCAGCAGTTACCGGGACACCTACGAGCAGTACTTC. Translated, it gives CASSYRDTYEQYF.